The clone carrying this T cell receptor (beta chain) was seen a few times. The germline V gene encodes CDR1 SEHNR and CDR2 FQNEAQ (reference sequence). The V end was cut by 10 bases, the J end by 3 bases, with 15 bases between. The CDR3 sequence is 13 residues long. Unique molecular identifiers were used in preparing the TCRbeta library. TCRdb re-called the PCR reads through MiXCR, storing one row per CDR3 protein. The sample lists around 680,000 distinct CDR3 sequences, 16% seen once, with 1.1% in the top ten. The source of the sample is a study of T-cell reconstitution after alpha-beta-depleted transplantation in children.

Material: PBMCs from the stem cell graft donor, obtained from the stem cell graft. This TCR was sampled from a human donor who donated a stem cell graft to a child with acute myeloid leukemia. This chain joins TRBV7-9 and TRBJ1-1; unclear D gene. CDR3 in DNA: TGTGCCACTCGACCGCAAAGCTACACTGAAGCTTTCTTT. Translating it yields CATRPQSYTEAFF.